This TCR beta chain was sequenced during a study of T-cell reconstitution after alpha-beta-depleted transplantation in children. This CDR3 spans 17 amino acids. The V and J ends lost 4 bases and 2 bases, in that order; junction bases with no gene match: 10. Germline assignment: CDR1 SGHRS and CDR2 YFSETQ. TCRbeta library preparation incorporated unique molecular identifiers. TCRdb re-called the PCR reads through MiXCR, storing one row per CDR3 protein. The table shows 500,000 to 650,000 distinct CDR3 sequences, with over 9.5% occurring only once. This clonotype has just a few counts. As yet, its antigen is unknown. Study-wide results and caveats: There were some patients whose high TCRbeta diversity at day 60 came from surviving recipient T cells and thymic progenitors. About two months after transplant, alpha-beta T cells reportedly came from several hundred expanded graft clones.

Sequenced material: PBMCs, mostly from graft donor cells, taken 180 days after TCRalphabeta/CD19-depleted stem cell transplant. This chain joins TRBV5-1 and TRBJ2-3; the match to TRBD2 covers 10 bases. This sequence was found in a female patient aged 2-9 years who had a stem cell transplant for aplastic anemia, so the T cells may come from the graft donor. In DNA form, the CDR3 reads TGCGCCAGCAGCCCGGGGGCTAGCGGGAGTCTCACAGATACGCAGTATTTT. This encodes CASSPGASGSLTDTQYF. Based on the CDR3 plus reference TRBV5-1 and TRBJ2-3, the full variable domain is KAGVTQTPRYLIKTRGQQVTLSCSPISGHRSVSWYQQTPGQGLQFLFEYFSETQRNKGNFPGRFSGRQFSNSRSEMNVSTLELGDSALYLCASSPGASGSLTDTQYFGPGTRLTVL.